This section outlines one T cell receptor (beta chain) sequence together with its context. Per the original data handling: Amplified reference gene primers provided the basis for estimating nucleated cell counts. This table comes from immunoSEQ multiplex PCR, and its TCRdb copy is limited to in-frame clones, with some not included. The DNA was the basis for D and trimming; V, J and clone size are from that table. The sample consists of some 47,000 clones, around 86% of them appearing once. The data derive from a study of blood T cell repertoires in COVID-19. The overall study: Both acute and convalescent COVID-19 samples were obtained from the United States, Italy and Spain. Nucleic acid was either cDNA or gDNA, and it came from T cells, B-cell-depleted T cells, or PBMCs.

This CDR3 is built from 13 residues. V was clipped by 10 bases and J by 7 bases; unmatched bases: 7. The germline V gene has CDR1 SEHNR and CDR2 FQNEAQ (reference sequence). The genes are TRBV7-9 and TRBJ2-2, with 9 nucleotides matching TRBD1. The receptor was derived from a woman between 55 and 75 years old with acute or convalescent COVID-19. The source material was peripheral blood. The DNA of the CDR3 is TGTGCCACGGAGGACAGGGGTAACGGGGAGCTGTTTTTT. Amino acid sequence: CATEDRGNGELFF.